This TCR beta chain was documented in a study of shared clonotypes between healthy human individuals. Study context: There were three CD4 naive, three CD4 memory, two CD8 naive and one CD8 memory plates per donor. Study-level results: Naive subsets typically showed greater estimated richness than memory subsets. An anticipated effect of sequencing depth on clonotype sharing among donors was recognized.

A note on this clone: The target antigen is unknown.

The length of the CDR3 is 20 residues. TCRdb's copy holds only in-frame clones and misses some; the assay was immunoSEQ multiplex PCR. This sample has about 2.4 million clones; 93% occur once, and the top ten carry 0.36%. The TCR sequence derives from a young man in good health. Some clones in this sample may be carry-over from other donors' samples. J is TRBJ1-2 and V is TRBV21-1; TRBD1, the table's D call, was not compared with the DNA. TRBV21-1 is assigned pseudogene status. Sequences were obtained from naive CD4+ T cells from PBMCs. Indicated subset: CD45RA+ positively selected. The CDR3 DNA is TGTGCCAGCAGCAAATCCACAGGGGGCCAGTTCGCCAGGCCGAACTATGGCTACACCTTC. Translation: CASSKSTGGQFARPNYGYTF.